The text below deals with one TCR beta chain. The repertoire was sequenced with immunoSEQ multiplex PCR; TCRdb's copy has only in-frame clones and lacks some. The sample records some 400,000 clones, approximately 87% being singletons. Resolution of symptoms, clearance, or two negative PCRs was present in recovered Cohort 3 donors. The ends lost 0 bases at V and 2 bases at J; junction bases unmatched: 12. There are 18 residues in the CDR3. Germline loops: CDR1 SGHDT, CDR2 YYEEEE. This record comes from a study of blood T cell repertoires in COVID-19. In the study overall: Nucleic acid was either cDNA or gDNA, and it came from T cells, B-cell-depleted T cells, or PBMCs.

V and J are TRBV5-6 and TRBJ1-2; 8 bases map to TRBD1. The sample comprised PBMCs or T cells enriched from blood (not recorded which). The TCR was taken from a man between 25 and 39 years old who had recovered from COVID-19. The CDR3 region has the DNA TGTGCCAGCAGCTTGGAAGGACAGGGTTTGTCGGGGAACTATGGCTACACCTTC. Its protein is CASSLEGQGLSGNYGYTF.